These T cell receptor beta chains were read from a single sample in a study of blood T cell repertoires in COVID-19. Here immunoSEQ multiplex PCR was the method, and the copy in TCRdb shows in-frame clones only, minus some. Of 250,000 to 300,000 clones in the sample, 75% to 90% are singletons; the top ten hold under 2.5%. Specimen: peripheral blood. The receptors were sampled from a man aged 25 to 45 with active or convalescent COVID-19. CDR3s include the opening cysteine and the closing phenylalanine or tryptophan. The D gene is left open where the match is weak. The size of a clone is reported for some rows only, either as once, few or many, or as a class for expanded clones.

D | J | V | size | DNA | CDR3
- | TRBJ1-1 | TRBV7-2 | once | TGTGCCAGCAGCTCCCACATGAACACTGAAGCTTTCTTT | CASSSHMNTEAFF
TRBD1 | TRBJ2-7 | TRBV11-2 | - | TGTGCCAGCAGCTACGGACAGGGAACGTACGAGCAGTACTTC | CASSYGQGTYEQYF
TRBD2 | TRBJ2-5 | TRBV5-5 | - | TGTGCCAGCAGCTTGGTGACTAGCGGGGGAGAGACCCAGTACTTC | CASSLVTSGGETQYF
- | TRBJ1-5 | TRBV28 | once | TGTGCCAGCAGTTTGAGAAATCAGCCCCAGCATTTT | CASSLRNQPQHF
- | TRBJ2-5 | TRBV30 | - | TGTGCCTGGGAAATCCAGGGCGGAGAGACCCAGTACTTC | CAWEIQGGETQYF
- | TRBJ2-1 | TRBV7-8 | - | TGTGCCAGCAGCTTAAGGACAAGCTTGCCAAATGAGCAGTTCTTC | CASSLRTSLPNEQFF
TRBD1 | TRBJ2-7 | TRBV3-1/TRBV3-2 | - | TGTGCCAGCAGCCTCACAGGGGGAGGCGAGCAGTACTTC | CASSLTGGGEQYF
- | TRBJ1-3 | TRBV27 | - | TGTGCCAGCAGCCCCCACCCTCAGGGGCTAATCTCTGGAAACACCATATATTTT | CASSPHPQGLISGNTIYF
- | TRBJ1-6 | TRBV13 | - | TGTGCCAGCAGCCAGACTCCTTCACCCCTCCACTTT | CASSQTPSPLHF
- | TRBJ2-3 | TRBV5-4 | - | TGTGCCAGCAGCTTGGGGGGAGCAGATACGCAGTATTTT | CASSLGGADTQYF
- | TRBJ1-5 | TRBV6-5 | - | TGTGCCAGCAGACGTTTTCAGGATAGCAATCAGCCCCAGCATTTT | CASRRFQDSNQPQHF
- | TRBJ2-3 | TRBV7-2 | - | TGTGCCAGCAGCTCCTCCCGGACAGCCACAGATACGCAGTATTTT | CASSSSRTATDTQYF
TRBD1 | TRBJ2-7 | TRBV5-4 | - | TGTGCCAGCAGCTCGGGGACAGGGACCCACGAGCAGTACTTC | CASSSGTGTHEQYF
TRBD1 | TRBJ1-2 | TRBV7-8 | - | TGTGCCAGCAGCCGGGACAGGCGATATGGCTACACCTTC | CASSRDRRYGYTF
- | TRBJ1-3 | TRBV6-5 | - | TGTGCCAGCACCCGGAGTAGGACAATTGGAAACACCATATATTTT | CASTRSRTIGNTIYF
- | TRBJ1-1 | TRBV27 | - | TGTGCCAGCAGGGTTTCAGGGGAATGGACTGAAGCTTTCTTT | CASRVSGEWTEAFF
- | TRBJ1-1 | TRBV19 | - | TGTGCCAGTAGTATAGACCCCCCGGGATTATCATTGGAGAACACTGAAGCTTTCTTT | CASSIDPPGLSLENTEAFF
- | TRBJ2-7 | TRBV11-3 | once | TGTGCCAGCAGCCGGCGCGGGGACTACGAGCAGTACTTC | CASSRRGDYEQYF
TRBD2 | TRBJ2-1 | TRBV4-1 | - | TGCGCCAGCAGCCAAGAGGGGATAGCGGGGGGGTATGAGCAGTTCTTC | CASSQEGIAGGYEQFF
TRBD1 | TRBJ1-1 | TRBV5-4 | - | TGTGCCAGCAGCCCCGAGGGGGTGACAGGGGGCACTGAAGCTTTCTTT | CASSPEGVTGGTEAFF
TRBD1 | TRBJ1-2 | TRBV6-5 | once | TGTGCCAGCAGTTACACCGGACAGGGAGACGGTGGCTACACCTTC | CASSYTGQGDGGYTF
TRBD1 | TRBJ2-7 | TRBV7-2 | - | TGTGCCAGCAGCGCCCGCACCGGGACAGGGGGGGGAGAGCAGTACTTC | CASSARTGTGGGEQYF
- | TRBJ2-7 | TRBV14 | - | TGTGCCAGCAGCCTAGGACCGGGACAAGCCTACGAGCAGTACTTC | CASSLGPGQAYEQYF
- | TRBJ1-1 | TRBV9 | - | TGTGCCAGCAGCGTAGAGGACCTCGGGGGGACTGAAGCTTTCTTT | CASSVEDLGGTEAFF
- | TRBJ2-7 | TRBV4-3 | once | TGCGCCAGCAGCCAAGATCCGGGGGACGAGCAGTACTTC | CASSQDPGDEQYF
TRBD1 | TRBJ1-6 | TRBV7-9 | - | TGTGCCAGCAGCCCGCCAGGGGGCAACTCACCCCTCCACTTT | CASSPPGGNSPLHF
- | TRBJ2-3 | TRBV11-1 | - | TGTGCCAGCAGCTTACCCCAGGGGCCAGATACGCAGTATTTT | CASSLPQGPDTQYF
- | TRBJ1-2 | TRBV18 | once | TGTGCCAGCTCACCCCGCGAGCCCAGCGGCTCATCTGGCTACACCTTC | CASSPREPSGSSGYTF
- | TRBJ2-1 | TRBV27 | few | TGTGCCAGCAGGGAGGGGACAGACTCCTACAATGAGCAGTTCTTC | CASREGTDSYNEQFF
- | TRBJ2-2 | TRBV6-6 | - | TGTGCCATCCCCGCGAACCCCGGCGGGGAGCTGTTTTTT | CAIPANPGGELFF
- | TRBJ1-5 | TRBV11-2 | - | TGTGCCAGCAGCTTAGTCACGAGTCGCTATAGCAATCAGCCCCAGCATTTT | CASSLVTSRYSNQPQHF
TRBD1 | TRBJ2-7 | TRBV14 | - | TGTGCCAGCAGCCAGAGGACAGGCGGCTCCTACGAGCAGTACTTC | CASSQRTGGSYEQYF
TRBD2 | TRBJ2-5 | TRBV9 | - | TGTGCCAGCAGCCCTACCTTAGCGGGAGGGGAGACCCAGTACTTC | CASSPTLAGGETQYF
- | TRBJ2-2 | TRBV7-8 | - | TGTGCCAGCAGCTCCCCCCCGGGGAGCACCGGGGAGCTGTTTTTT | CASSSPPGSTGELFF
TRBD2 | TRBJ2-7 | TRBV4-1 | once | TGCGCCAGCAGCCAGAGAGCGGGGGGGCCGGTCCACGAGCAGTACTTC | CASSQRAGGPVHEQYF